The TCR beta chain under discussion was sequenced for a study of cytomegalovirus exposure and HLA in healthy donors. This clone was counted a few times. Its antigen is as yet unknown. PCR primers comprised 60 Vbeta and 13 Jbeta primers. Profiling relied on immunoSEQ multiplex PCR, and the TCRdb table lists in-frame clones only, not all of them. The sample lists 150,000 to 200,000 clones; more than 60% were seen once. General study results and limits: The study labeled around 160 TCR beta chains cytomegalovirus-associated.

The length of the CDR3 is 15 residues. Unmatched junction bases numbered 1, after V lost 1 base and J lost 0 bases. Per the germline V gene, CDR1 is LGHNT and CDR2 is FRNRAP. The receptor comes from a woman aged 30 to 39 in good health and CMV-seronegative. This chain links TRBV12-5 with TRBJ2-7; 9 bases line up with TRBD1. Material for sequencing was PBMCs. For the CDR3, the DNA is TGTGCTAGTGGTTTGGAGGGACAGGGCTCCTACGAGCAGTACTTC. As protein: CASGLEGQGSYEQYF.